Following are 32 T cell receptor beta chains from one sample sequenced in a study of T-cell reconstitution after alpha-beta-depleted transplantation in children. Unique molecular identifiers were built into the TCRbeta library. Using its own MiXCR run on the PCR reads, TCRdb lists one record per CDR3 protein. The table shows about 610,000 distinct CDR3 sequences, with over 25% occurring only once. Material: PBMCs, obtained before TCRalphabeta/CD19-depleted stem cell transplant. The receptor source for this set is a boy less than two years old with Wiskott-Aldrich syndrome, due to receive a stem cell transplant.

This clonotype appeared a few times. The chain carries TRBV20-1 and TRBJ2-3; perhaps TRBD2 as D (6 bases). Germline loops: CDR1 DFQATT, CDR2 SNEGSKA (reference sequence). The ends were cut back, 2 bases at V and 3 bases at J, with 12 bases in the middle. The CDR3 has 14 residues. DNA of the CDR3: TGCAGTGCTAGACGTCTGGGAGGTACAGATACGCAGTATTTT. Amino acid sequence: CSARRLGGTDTQYF.

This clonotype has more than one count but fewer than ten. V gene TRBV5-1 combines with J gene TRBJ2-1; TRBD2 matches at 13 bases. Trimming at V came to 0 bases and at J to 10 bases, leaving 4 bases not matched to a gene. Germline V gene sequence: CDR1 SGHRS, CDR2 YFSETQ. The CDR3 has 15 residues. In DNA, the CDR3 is TGCGCCAGCAGCTTGGCCGTGACTAGCGGGGGGGAGCAGTTCTTC. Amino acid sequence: CASSLAVTSGGEQFF.

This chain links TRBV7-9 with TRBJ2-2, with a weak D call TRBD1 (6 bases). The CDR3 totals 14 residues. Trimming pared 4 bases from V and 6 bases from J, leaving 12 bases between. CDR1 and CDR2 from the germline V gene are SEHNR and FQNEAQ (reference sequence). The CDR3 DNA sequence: TGTGCCAGCAGCTATAACAGGGTGGCCGGGGAGCTGTTTTTT. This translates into CASSYNRVAGELFF.

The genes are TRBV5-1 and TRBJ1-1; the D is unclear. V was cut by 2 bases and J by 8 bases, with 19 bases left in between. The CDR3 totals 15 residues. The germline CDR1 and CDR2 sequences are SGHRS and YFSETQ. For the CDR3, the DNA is TGCGCCAGCAGCTTACATAACGCAGGCCCGACGGAAGCTTTCTTT. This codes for CASSLHNAGPTEAFF.

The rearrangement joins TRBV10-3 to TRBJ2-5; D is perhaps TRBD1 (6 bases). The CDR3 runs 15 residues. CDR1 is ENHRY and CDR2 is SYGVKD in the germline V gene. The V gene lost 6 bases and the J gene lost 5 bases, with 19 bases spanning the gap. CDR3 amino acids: CAISRGFGPPETQYF. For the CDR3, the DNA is TGTGCCATCAGCAGGGGTTTTGGGCCCCCGGAGACCCAGTACTTC.

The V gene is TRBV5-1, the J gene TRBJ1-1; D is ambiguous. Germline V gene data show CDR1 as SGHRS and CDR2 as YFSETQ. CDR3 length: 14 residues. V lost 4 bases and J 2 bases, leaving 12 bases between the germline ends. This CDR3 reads CASSPITINTEAFF. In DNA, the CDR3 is TGCGCCAGCAGCCCCATAACAATTAACACTGAAGCTTTCTTT.

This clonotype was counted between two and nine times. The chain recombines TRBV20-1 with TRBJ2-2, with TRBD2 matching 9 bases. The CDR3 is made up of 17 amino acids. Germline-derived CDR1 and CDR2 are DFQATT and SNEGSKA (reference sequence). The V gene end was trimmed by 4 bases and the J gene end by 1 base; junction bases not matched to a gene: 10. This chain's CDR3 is CSATVTLAGRNTGELFF. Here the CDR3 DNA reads TGCAGTGCTACGGTAACTCTAGCGGGGCGGAACACCGGGGAGCTGTTTTTT.

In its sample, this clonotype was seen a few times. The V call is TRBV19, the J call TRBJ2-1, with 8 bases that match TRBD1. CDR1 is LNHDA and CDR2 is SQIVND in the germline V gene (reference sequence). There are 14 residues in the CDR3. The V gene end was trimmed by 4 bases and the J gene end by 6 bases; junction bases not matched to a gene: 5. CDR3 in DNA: TGTGCCAGTAGTACTGGACAGGGTTCCAATGAGCAGTTCTTC. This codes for CASSTGQGSNEQFF.

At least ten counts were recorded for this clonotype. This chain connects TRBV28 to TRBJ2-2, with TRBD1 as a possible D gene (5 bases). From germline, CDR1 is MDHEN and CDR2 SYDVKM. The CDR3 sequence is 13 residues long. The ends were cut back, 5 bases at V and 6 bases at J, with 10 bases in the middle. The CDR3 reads CASSQRGPGELFF. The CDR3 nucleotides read TGTGCCAGCAGTCAAAGGGGTCCCGGGGAGCTGTTTTTT.

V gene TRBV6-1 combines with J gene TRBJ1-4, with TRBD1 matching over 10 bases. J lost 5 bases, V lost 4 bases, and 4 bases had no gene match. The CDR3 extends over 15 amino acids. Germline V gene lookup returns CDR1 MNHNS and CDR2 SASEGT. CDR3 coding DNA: TGTGCCAGCAGTGCCCCGGGACAGGGGAATGAAAAACTGTTTTTT. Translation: CASSAPGQGNEKLFF.

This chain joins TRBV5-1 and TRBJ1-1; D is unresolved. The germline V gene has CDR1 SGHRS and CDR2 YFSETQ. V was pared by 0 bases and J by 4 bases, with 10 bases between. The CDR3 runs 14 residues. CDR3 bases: TGCGCCAGCAGCTTGGCGAGGTGGCCCACTGAAGCTTTCTTT. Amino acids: CASSLARWPTEAFF.

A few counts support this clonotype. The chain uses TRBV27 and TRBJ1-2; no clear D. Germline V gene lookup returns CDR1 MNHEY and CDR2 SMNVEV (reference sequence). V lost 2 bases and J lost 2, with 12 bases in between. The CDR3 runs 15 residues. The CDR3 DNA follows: TGTGCCAGCAGTTTAAGGGCCCCGGGGAACTATGGCTACACCTTC. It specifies CASSLRAPGNYGYTF.

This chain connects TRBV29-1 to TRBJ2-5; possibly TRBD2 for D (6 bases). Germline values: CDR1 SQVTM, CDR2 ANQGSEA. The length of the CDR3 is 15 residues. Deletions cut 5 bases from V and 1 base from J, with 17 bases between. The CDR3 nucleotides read TGCAGCGTTATAGGTAGCGGAGAGGGCCAAGAGACCCAGTACTTC. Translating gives CSVIGSGEGQETQYF.

CDR3 sequence: CASSPRVRSYNEQFF. CDR3 DNA: TGTGCCAGCAGCCCCAGGGTCCGCTCCTACAATGAGCAGTTCTTC. The chain has TRBV9 and TRBJ2-1; tentative D call: TRBD1 (5 bases). This CDR3 contains 15 residues. Trimming removed 4 bases at V and 0 bases at J, with 11 bases between. The germline CDR1 and CDR2 sequences are SGDLS and YYNGEE.

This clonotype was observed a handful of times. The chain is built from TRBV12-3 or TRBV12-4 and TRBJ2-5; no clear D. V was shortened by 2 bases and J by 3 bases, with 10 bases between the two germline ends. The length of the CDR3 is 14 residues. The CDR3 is CASSLRDVKETQYF. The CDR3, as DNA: TGTGCCAGCAGTTTAAGGGATGTGAAAGAGACCCAGTACTTC.

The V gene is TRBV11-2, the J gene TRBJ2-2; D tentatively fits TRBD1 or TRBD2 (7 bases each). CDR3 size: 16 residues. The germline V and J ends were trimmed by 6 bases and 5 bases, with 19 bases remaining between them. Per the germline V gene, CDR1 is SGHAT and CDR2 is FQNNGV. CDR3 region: CASSPPDRDYTGELFF. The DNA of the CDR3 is TGTGCCAGCAGTCCACCCGACAGGGACTATACCGGGGAGCTGTTTTTT.

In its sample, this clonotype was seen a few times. In DNA form, the CDR3 reads TGCAGTGCGTCTCGGGACAGGGGGGGGAATGAGCAGTTCTTC. As protein: CSASRDRGGNEQFF. The chain employs TRBV20-1 and TRBJ2-1; 11 nucleotides match TRBD1. This CDR3 spans 14 amino acids. J lost 7 bases, V lost 6 bases, and 8 bases had no gene match. Per the germline V gene, CDR1 is DFQATT and CDR2 is SNEGSKA (reference sequence).

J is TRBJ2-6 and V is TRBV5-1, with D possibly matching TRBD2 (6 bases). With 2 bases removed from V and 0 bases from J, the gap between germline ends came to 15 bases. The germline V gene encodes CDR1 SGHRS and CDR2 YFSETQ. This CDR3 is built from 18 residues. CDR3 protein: CASSFDGSDFSGANVLTF. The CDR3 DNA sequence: TGCGCCAGCAGCTTTGACGGGAGCGATTTCTCTGGGGCCAACGTCCTGACTTTC.

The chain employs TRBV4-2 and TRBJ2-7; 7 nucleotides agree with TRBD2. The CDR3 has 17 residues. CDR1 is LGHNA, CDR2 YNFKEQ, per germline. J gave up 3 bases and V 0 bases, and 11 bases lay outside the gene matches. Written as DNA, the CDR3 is TGTGCCAGCAGCCAAGAATGGGTCGCGGGGGACTACTACGAGCAGTACTTC. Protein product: CASSQEWVAGDYYEQYF.

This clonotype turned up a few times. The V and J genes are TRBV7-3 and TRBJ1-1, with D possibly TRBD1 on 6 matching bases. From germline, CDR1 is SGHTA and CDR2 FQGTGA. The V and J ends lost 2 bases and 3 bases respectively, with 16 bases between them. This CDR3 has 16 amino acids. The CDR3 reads CASSLGAGVGDTEAFF. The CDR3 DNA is TGTGCCAGCAGCTTAGGTGCAGGGGTTGGTGACACTGAAGCTTTCTTT.

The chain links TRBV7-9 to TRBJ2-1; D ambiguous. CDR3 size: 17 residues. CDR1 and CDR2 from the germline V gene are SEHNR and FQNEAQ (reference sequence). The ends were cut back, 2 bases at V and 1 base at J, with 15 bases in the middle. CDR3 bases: TGTGCCAGCAGCTTATTTCTTTCTTACTCTTCCTACAATGAGCAGTTCTTC. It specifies CASSLFLSYSSYNEQFF.

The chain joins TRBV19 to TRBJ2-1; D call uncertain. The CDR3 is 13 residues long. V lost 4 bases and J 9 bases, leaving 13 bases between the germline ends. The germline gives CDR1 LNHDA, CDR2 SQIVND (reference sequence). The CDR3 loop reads CASSTQTSAEQFF. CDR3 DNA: TGTGCCAGTAGTACCCAGACAAGCGCTGAGCAGTTCTTC.

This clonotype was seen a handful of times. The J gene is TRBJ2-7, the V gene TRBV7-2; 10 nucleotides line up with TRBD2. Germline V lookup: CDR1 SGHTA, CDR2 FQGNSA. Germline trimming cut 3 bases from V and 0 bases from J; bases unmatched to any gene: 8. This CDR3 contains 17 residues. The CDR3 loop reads CASSFTSGELGSYEQYF. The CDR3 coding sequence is TGTGCCAGCAGCTTTACTAGCGGGGAGCTTGGCTCCTACGAGCAGTACTTC.

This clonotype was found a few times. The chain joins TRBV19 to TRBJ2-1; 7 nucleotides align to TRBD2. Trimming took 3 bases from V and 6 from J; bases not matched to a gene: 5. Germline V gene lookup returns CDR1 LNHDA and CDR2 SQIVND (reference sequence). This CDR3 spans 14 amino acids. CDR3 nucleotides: TGTGCCAGTAGTATGGTGCGGGAGCCCAATGAGCAGTTCTTC. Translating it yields CASSMVREPNEQFF.

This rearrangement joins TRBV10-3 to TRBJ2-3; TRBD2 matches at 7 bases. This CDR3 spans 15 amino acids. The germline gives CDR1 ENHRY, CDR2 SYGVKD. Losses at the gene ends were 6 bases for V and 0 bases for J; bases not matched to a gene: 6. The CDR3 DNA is TGTGCCATCAGCCCTAGCGGCCCTAGCACAGATACGCAGTATTTT. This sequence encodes CAISPSGPSTDTQYF.

The CDR3 sequence is CASSPGQGPPSTDTQYF. The CDR3 region has the DNA TGTGCCAGCAGTCCAGGACAGGGGCCTCCTAGCACAGATACGCAGTATTTT. The rearrangement joins TRBV12-3 or TRBV12-4 to TRBJ2-3; 9 positions match TRBD1. J was trimmed by 0 bases and V by 5 bases; bases with no gene match: 9. The CDR3 length is 17 residues.

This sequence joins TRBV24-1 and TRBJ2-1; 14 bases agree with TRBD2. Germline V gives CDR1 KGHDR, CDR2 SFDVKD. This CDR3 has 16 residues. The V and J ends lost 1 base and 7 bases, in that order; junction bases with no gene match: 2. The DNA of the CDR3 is TGTGCCACCAGTGATTTCGGGACTAGCGGGAGTAATGAGCAGTTCTTC. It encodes CATSDFGTSGSNEQFF.

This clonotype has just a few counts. Here the CDR3 DNA reads TGCGCCAGCAGCGCGGCCGGGACTAGCGGGAGTTACTCCTACGAGCAGTACTTC. Translation gives CASSAAGTSGSYSYEQYF. The chain has TRBV5-1 and TRBJ2-7; 14 bases fit TRBD2. CDR1 and CDR2 from the germline V gene are SGHRS and YFSETQ. Trimming at V came to 4 bases and at J to 0 bases, leaving 9 bases not matched to a gene. This CDR3 is built from 18 residues.

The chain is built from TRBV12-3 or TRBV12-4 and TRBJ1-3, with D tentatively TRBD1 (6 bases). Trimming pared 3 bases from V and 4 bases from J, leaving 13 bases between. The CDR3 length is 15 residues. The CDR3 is CASSLAGASGNTIYF. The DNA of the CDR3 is TGTGCCAGCAGTTTGGCGGGGGCGAGCGGAAACACCATATATTTT.

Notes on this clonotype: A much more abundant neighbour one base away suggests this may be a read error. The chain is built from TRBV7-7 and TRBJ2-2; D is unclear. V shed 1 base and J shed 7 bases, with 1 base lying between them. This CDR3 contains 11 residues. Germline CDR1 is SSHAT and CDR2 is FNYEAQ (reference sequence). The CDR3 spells CASSLDGELFF. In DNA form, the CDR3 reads TGTGCCAGCAGCTTAGACGGGGAGCTGTTTTTT.

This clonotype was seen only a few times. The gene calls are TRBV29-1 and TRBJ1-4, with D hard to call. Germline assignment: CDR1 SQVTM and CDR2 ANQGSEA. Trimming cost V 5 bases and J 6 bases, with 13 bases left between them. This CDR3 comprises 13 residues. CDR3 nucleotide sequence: TGCAGCGTTTGCCGGAGAGGGTATGAAAAACTGTTTTTT. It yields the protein CSVCRRGYEKLFF.

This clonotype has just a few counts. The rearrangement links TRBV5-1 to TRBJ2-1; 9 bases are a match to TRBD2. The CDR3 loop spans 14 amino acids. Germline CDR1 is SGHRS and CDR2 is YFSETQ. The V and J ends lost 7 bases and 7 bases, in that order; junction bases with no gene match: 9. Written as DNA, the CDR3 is TGCGCCAGCGAAGCGGGAGGCTCTCGGAATGAGCAGTTCTTC. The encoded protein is CASEAGGSRNEQFF. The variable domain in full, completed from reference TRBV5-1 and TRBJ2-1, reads KAGVTQTPRYLIKTRGQQVTLSCSPISGHRSVSWYQQTPGQGLQFLFEYFSETQRNKGNFPGRFSGRQFSNSRSEMNVSTLELGDSALYLCASEAGGSRNEQFFGPGTRLTVL.